Shown below are 27 T cell receptor beta chains from a single sample sequenced in a study of blood T cell repertoires in COVID-19. The method was immunoSEQ multiplex PCR; TCRdb's version includes in-frame clones alone and lacks a portion of them. The sample records roughly 160,000 clones, approximately 90% being singletons. The sample comprised peripheral blood. The source is a woman in her 70s with COVID-19, enrolled during active disease.

The V call is TRBV27, the J call TRBJ1-6, with 10 bases aligning to TRBD1. Germline CDR1 is MNHEY and CDR2 is SMNVEV (reference sequence). V dropped 3 bases and J dropped 7; count of bases not matched to a gene: 3. The CDR3 covers 15 residues. The DNA for the CDR3 is TGTGCCAGCAGTTTGAAGGGACAGGGGAATTCACCCCTCCACTTT. Amino acid sequence: CASSLKGQGNSPLHF.

The chain has TRBV19 and TRBJ1-2; TRBD1 aligns across 8 bases. Trimming at V came to 2 bases and at J to 3 bases, leaving 5 bases not matched to a gene. Per germline, CDR1 LNHDA and CDR2 SQIVND (reference sequence). The CDR3 length is 15 residues. CDR3 DNA sequence: TGTGCCAGTAGTATATTTCAACAGGGGGACTATGGCTACACCTTC. Translated: CASSIFQQGDYGYTF.

This clone turned up a few times. For the CDR3, the DNA is TGTGCCAGCAACAACAGGGGGACCGTCGATAATTCACCCCTCCACTTT. This sequence encodes CASNNRGTVDNSPLHF. V gene TRBV5-4 combines with J gene TRBJ1-6; TRBD1 agrees at 8 bases. The trim removed 6 bases at V and 5 bases at J, leaving 10 bases unmatched. The CDR3 spans 16 residues. CDR1 is SGHNT and CDR2 is YYREEE in the germline V gene (reference sequence). Together with reference TRBV5-4 and TRBJ1-6, the CDR3 gives the full variable domain: ETGVTQSPTHLIKTRGQQVTLRCSSQSGHNTVSWYQQALGQGPQFIFQYYREEENGRGNFPPRFSGLQFPNYSSELNVNALELDDSALYLCASNNRGTVDNSPLHFGNGTRLTVT.

The J gene is TRBJ2-1, the V gene TRBV29-1; TRBD1 agrees at 9 bases. V trimming: 7 bases; J trimming: 8 bases; junction bases outside the gene matches: 9. The germline gives CDR1 SQVTM, CDR2 ANQGSEA. The CDR3 has 13 amino acids. The DNA for the CDR3 is TGCAGCGCCTCCGGGACAGGGTATCATGAGCAGTTCTTC. Its protein is CSASGTGYHEQFF.

This clone was observed a handful of times. The chain recombines TRBV2 with TRBJ2-5; D may be TRBD2 (5 bases). Between the trimmed V and J ends, which lost 10 bases and 1 base, there was a span of 16 bases. This CDR3 comprises 14 residues. Germline values: CDR1 SNHLY, CDR2 FYNNEI. CDR3 bases: TGTGCCAACACACCCCTAGCAGTCCAAGAGACCCAGTACTTC. Amino acids: CANTPLAVQETQYF.

This clone has a single count. The chain combines TRBV5-4 with TRBJ1-3; D is uncertain. The V gene's germline CDR1 is SGHNT and CDR2 YYREEE (reference sequence). The V gene lost 3 bases and the J gene lost 0 bases, with 16 bases spanning the gap. This CDR3 contains 17 residues. CDR3 sequence reads: CASSSAGRSVSGNTIYF. CDR3 in DNA: TGTGCCAGCAGCTCGGCGGGCCGTTCGGTCTCTGGAAACACCATATATTTT. The full variable domain, in which reference TRBV5-4 and TRBJ1-3 provide the parts outside the CDR3, is ETGVTQSPTHLIKTRGQQVTLRCSSQSGHNTVSWYQQALGQGPQFIFQYYREEENGRGNFPPRFSGLQFPNYSSELNVNALELDDSALYLCASSSAGRSVSGNTIYFGEGSWLTVV.

The rearrangement joins TRBV10-2 to TRBJ2-5; TRBD2 matches 11 bases. CDR1 WSHSY and CDR2 SAAADI come from the germline V gene. The CDR3 extends over 16 amino acids. V dropped 5 bases and J dropped 5; count of bases not matched to a gene: 10. The CDR3 coding sequence is TGCGCCAGCAGTCTACTAGCGGGGGCCAGGGGGGAGACCCAGTACTTC. This codes for CASSLLAGARGETQYF.

The gene calls are TRBV2 and TRBJ2-5; the match to TRBD2 covers 10 bases. V lost 4 bases to trimming and J lost 4 bases; unmatched junction nucleotides: 3. Germline V gene data show CDR1 as SNHLY and CDR2 as FYNNEI. The CDR3 contains 14 residues. CDR3 nucleotide sequence: TGTGCCAGCAGTGGAAGGACTAGCGGAGAGACCCAGTACTTC. This gives the protein CASSGRTSGETQYF.

This clone was picked up a small number of times. The chain joins TRBV5-1 to TRBJ1-3; no firm D call. Germline V gene sequence: CDR1 SGHRS, CDR2 YFSETQ. The CDR3 loop spans 13 amino acids. V dropped 4 bases and J dropped 1 base, with 6 bases sitting between them. The CDR3 protein is CASSGRSGNTIYF. Written as DNA, the CDR3 is TGCGCCAGCAGCGGGCGATCTGGAAACACCATATATTTT.

This CDR3 is CASSPRFGGGDNEQFF. The CDR3, as DNA: TGTGCCAGCAGCCCCCGGTTTGGGGGGGGCGATAATGAGCAGTTCTTC. The rearrangement links TRBV7-9 to TRBJ2-1; a weak D match, TRBD2 (7 bases). Looked up from germline, CDR1 is SEHNR and CDR2 is FQNEAQ (reference sequence). The CDR3 runs 16 residues. V dropped 5 bases and J dropped 7 bases, with 21 bases sitting between them.

The chain employs TRBV5-1 and TRBJ2-1; 8 bases fit TRBD1. V was pared by 4 bases and J by 8 bases, with 5 bases of the junction left unmatched. The CDR3 has 13 residues. Germline CDR1 is SGHRS and CDR2 is YFSETQ. CDR3: CASSPSGGDEQFF. The CDR3 region has the DNA TGCGCCAGCAGCCCTTCAGGGGGCGATGAGCAGTTCTTC.

The V call is TRBV28, the J call TRBJ1-2; D gene unclear. CDR3 length: 12 residues. The germline V gene has CDR1 MDHEN and CDR2 SYDVKM. With 7 bases removed from V and 1 base from J, the gap between germline ends came to 7 bases. This chain's CDR3 is CASTEYNYGYTF. The CDR3 DNA is TGTGCCAGCACCGAGTATAACTATGGCTACACCTTC.

About this clone: The sample holds other DNA sequences that translate to the same CDR3. As DNA, the CDR3 is TGCGCCAGCAGCTTGGGGACAAGATCCACTGAAGCTTTCTTT. Protein: CASSLGTRSTEAFF. V usage is TRBV5-1 and J usage is TRBJ1-1; perhaps TRBD1 as D (5 bases). CDR1 SGHRS and CDR2 YFSETQ come from the germline V gene. CDR3 size: 14 residues. V shed 0 bases and J shed 4 bases, with 10 bases lying between them.

The rearrangement joins TRBV6-5 to TRBJ2-7; TRBD1 is a possible D gene (5 bases). The germline gives CDR1 MNHEY, CDR2 SVGAGI. V was cut by 6 bases and J by 3 bases, with 12 bases left in between. This CDR3 has 13 amino acids. CDR3 nucleotides: TGTGCCAGCAGGGGCAGGGAATTCTACGAGCAGTACTTC. Protein: CASRGREFYEQYF.

For the CDR3, the DNA is TGCGCCAGCAGCTTGGCCGCTTTGGGACAGGGGGTGGGCACAGATACGCAGTATTTT. It codes for CASSLAALGQGVGTDTQYF. The chain is built from TRBV5-1 and TRBJ2-3; TRBD1 aligns across 11 bases. Germline CDR1 is SGHRS and CDR2 is YFSETQ. There are 19 residues in the CDR3. Unmatched junction bases numbered 10, after V lost 0 bases and J lost 1 base. Filled out from reference TRBV5-1 and TRBJ2-3, the complete variable domain reads KAGVTQTPRYLIKTRGQQVTLSCSPISGHRSVSWYQQTPGQGLQFLFEYFSETQRNKGNFPGRFSGRQFSNSRSEMNVSTLELGDSALYLCASSLAALGQGVGTDTQYFGPGTRLTVL.

This chain connects TRBV5-1 to TRBJ2-7, with 11 bases lining up with TRBD1. The CDR3 sequence is 14 residues long. Per the germline V gene, CDR1 is SGHRS and CDR2 is YFSETQ. J gave up 7 bases and V 5 bases, and 8 bases lay outside the gene matches. The CDR3 bases are TGCGCCAGCAGAACCGGACAGGGGGCAGGTGAGCAGTACTTC. This encodes CASRTGQGAGEQYF.

This chain uses TRBV18 with TRBJ1-3; 7 nucleotides align to TRBD1. The ends lost 4 bases at V and 0 bases at J; junction bases unmatched: 9. Germline lookup yields CDR1 KGHSH and CDR2 LQKENI. This CDR3 has 17 residues. The CDR3 DNA is TGTGCCAGCTCACAAACCGACAGGGCTTACTCTGGAAACACCATATATTTT. Encoded protein: CASSQTDRAYSGNTIYF.

The gene calls are TRBV3-1 (or the pseudogene TRBV3-2) and TRBJ1-1; D is undetermined. This CDR3 spans 11 amino acids. The ends were cut back, 0 bases at V and 7 bases at J, with 3 bases in the middle. Per germline, CDR1 LGHDT and CDR2 YNNKEL (reference sequence). Here the CDR3 reads CASSQDSEAFF. Written as DNA, the CDR3 is TGTGCCAGCAGCCAAGACAGTGAAGCTTTCTTT.

V usage is TRBV5-5 and J usage is TRBJ2-1; the D is unclear. Germline CDR1 is SGHKS and CDR2 is YYEKEE (reference sequence). V was trimmed by 1 base and J by 8 bases, leaving 10 bases between them. This CDR3 is 13 amino acids long. The CDR3 region is CASSLRVLYEQFF. DNA for the CDR3: TGTGCCAGCAGCTTGCGTGTACTCTATGAGCAGTTCTTC.

This clone was picked up one time. The chain employs TRBV11-3 and TRBJ2-1; maybe TRBD1 (6 bases). This CDR3 is built from 14 residues. The germline V and J ends were trimmed by 1 base and 4 bases, with 8 bases remaining between them. Per the germline V gene, CDR1 is SGHNT and CDR2 is YENEEA. This CDR3 is CASSLGQAYNEQFF. In nucleotides, the CDR3 is TGTGCCAGCAGCTTAGGACAGGCATACAATGAGCAGTTCTTC.

V and J are TRBV7-3 and TRBJ2-5; D unresolved. With 5 bases removed from V and 0 bases from J, the gap between germline ends came to 10 bases. CDR3 length: 14 amino acids. The V gene's germline CDR1 is SGHTA and CDR2 FQGTGA. Here the CDR3 DNA reads TGTGCCAGCAGCCCCGAGAGCTACCAAGAGACCCAGTACTTC. Translation gives CASSPESYQETQYF.

This chain uses TRBV18 with TRBJ2-5, with TRBD1 matching over 8 bases. J gave up 4 bases and V 3 bases, and 1 base lay outside the gene matches. The germline CDR1 and CDR2 sequences are KGHSH and LQKENI. The CDR3 is made up of 13 amino acids. The CDR3 nucleotides read TGTGCCAGCTCACCCAGGGGGCCAGAGACCCAGTACTTC. Its translation: CASSPRGPETQYF.

The rearrangement uses TRBV7-2 and TRBJ2-5; TRBD2 might be the D (6 bases). The CDR3 consists of 16 residues. Trimming stripped 1 base from V and 5 bases from J, with 17 bases between. CDR1 is SGHTA and CDR2 is FQGNSA in the germline V gene. The CDR3 is CASSLVWRRVGETQYF. The CDR3 coding sequence is TGTGCCAGCAGCTTAGTGTGGCGGAGGGTAGGGGAGACCCAGTACTTC.

CDR3 DNA sequence: TGTGCCAGCAGCTCCAGACTAGTTGAGCAGTACTTC. Amino acid sequence: CASSSRLVEQYF. V and J are TRBV11-2 and TRBJ2-7, with D maybe TRBD2 (6 bases). With 4 bases removed from V and 7 bases from J, the gap between germline ends came to 11 bases. The CDR3 consists of 12 residues. The germline gives CDR1 SGHAT, CDR2 FQNNGV. Based on the CDR3 plus reference TRBV11-2 and TRBJ2-7, the full variable domain is EAGVAQSPRYKIIEKRQSVAFWCNPISGHATLYWYQQILGQGPKLLIQFQNNGVVDDSQLPKDRFSAERLKGVDSTLKIQPAKLEDSAVYLCASSSRLVEQYFGPGTRLTVT.

The chain has TRBV11-2 and TRBJ1-1; D is perhaps TRBD1 (5 bases). The ends were cut back, 1 base at V and 4 bases at J, with 13 bases in the middle. The CDR3 totals 15 residues. Germline V gene sequence: CDR1 SGHAT, CDR2 FQNNGV. The CDR3 DNA follows: TGTGCCAGCAGCTTAGCTATGGGGGGGGGCACTGAAGCTTTCTTT. It translates to CASSLAMGGGTEAFF.

The chain couples TRBV5-1 to TRBJ1-1, with D perhaps TRBD1 (6 bases). CDR1 and CDR2 (germline): SGHRS, YFSETQ. V lost 0 bases and J 1 base, leaving 7 bases between the germline ends. This CDR3 has 14 residues. CDR3: CASSLATGNTEAFF. The CDR3, as DNA: TGCGCCAGCAGCTTGGCGACAGGGAACACTGAAGCTTTCTTT.

The V gene is TRBV28, the J gene TRBJ1-2; tentative D call: TRBD1 (6 bases). Trimming left V 10 bases short and J 1 base short, with 16 bases between. CDR1 MDHEN and CDR2 SYDVKM come from the germline V gene. The CDR3 length is 14 residues. In nucleotides, the CDR3 is TGTGCCACACGTTGGACAGCTAGTAACTATGGCTACACCTTC. It specifies CATRWTASNYGYTF.